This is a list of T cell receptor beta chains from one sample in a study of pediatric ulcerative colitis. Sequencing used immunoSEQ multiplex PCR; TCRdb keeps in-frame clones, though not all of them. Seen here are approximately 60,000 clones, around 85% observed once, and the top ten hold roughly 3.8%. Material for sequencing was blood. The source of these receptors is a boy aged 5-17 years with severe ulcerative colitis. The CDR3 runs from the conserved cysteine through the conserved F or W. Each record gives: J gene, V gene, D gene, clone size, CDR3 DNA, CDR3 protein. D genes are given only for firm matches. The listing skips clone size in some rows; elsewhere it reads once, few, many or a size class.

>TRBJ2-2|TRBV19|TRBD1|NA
TGTGCCAGTAGTTGGGACAGGCTAAACACCGGGGAGCTGTTTTTT
CASSWDRLNTGELFF
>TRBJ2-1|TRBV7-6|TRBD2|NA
TGTGCCAGCAGCCAACCACCGGGACTAGCGGGAGAATCCCCCAATGAGCAGTTCTTC
CASSQPPGLAGESPNEQFF
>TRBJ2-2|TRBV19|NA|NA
TGTGCCAGTAGGTCGGACGTCGGGGAGCTGTTTTTT
CASRSDVGELFF
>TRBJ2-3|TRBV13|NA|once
TGTGCCAGCAGCTTGGGGGCGAAGCGGCTAGCCACAGATACGCAGTATTTT
CASSLGAKRLATDTQYF
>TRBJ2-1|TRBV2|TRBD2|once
TGTGCCAGCAGTGCTAGCGGGGGCAACCTCCACAATGAGCAGTTCTTC
CASSASGGNLHNEQFF
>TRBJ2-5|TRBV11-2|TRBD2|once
TGTGCCAGCAACAAATTAGCGGGATTCCAAGAGACCCAGTACTTC
CASNKLAGFQETQYF
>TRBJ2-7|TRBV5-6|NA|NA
TGTGCCAGCAGCTTGGTCGGTTCCTACGAGCAGTACTTC
CASSLVGSYEQYF
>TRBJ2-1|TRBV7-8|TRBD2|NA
TGTGCCAGCAGTCACATAAAGTCCGGGACTAGCGGGAGTAATGAGCAGTTCTTC
CASSHIKSGTSGSNEQFF
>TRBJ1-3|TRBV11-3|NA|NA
TGTGCCAGCAGGGGATCTGGAAACACCATATATTTT
CASRGSGNTIYF
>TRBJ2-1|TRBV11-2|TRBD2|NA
TGTGCCAGCAGCCCCGCCCTCGGAGCGGGGGGCGACAATGAGCAGTTCTTC
CASSPALGAGGDNEQFF
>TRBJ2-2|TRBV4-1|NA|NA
TGCGCCAGCAGCCTCACAGGGCTCGGGGAGCTGTTTTTT
CASSLTGLGELFF
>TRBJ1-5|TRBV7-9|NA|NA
TGTGCCAGCAGCTTAGGGGGGCTGGGTCAGCCCCAGCATTTT
CASSLGGLGQPQHF
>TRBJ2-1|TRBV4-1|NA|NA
TGCGCCAGCAGCCAAGACAGGGGTTATTCCAATGAGCAGTTCTTC
CASSQDRGYSNEQFF
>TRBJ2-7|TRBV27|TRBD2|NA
TGTGCCAGCAGTGGCCTCGGGACTAGCGGAAAGTACGAGCAGTACTTC
CASSGLGTSGKYEQYF
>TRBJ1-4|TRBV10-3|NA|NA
TGTGCCATCAGTCCTAGCGGGTCAAATGAAAAACTGTTTTTT
CAISPSGSNEKLFF
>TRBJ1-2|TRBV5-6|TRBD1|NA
TGTGCCAGCAGTGACAGGGGCCACTATGGCTACACCTTC
CASSDRGHYGYTF
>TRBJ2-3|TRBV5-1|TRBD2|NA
TGCGCCAGCAGCTTGGGCGGGAGGGTGCCAGATACGCAGTATTTT
CASSLGGRVPDTQYF
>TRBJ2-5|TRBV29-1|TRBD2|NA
TGCAGCGTTGTGTTGATGACTAGCGGGAGAGCGGAGACCCAGTACTTC
CSVVLMTSGRAETQYF
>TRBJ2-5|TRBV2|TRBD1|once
TGTGCCAGCAGGCTCGGGGACAGCAGCCGGGAGACCCAGTACTTC
CASRLGDSSRETQYF
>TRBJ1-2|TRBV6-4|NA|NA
TGTGCCAGCAGTGACTCGAACGCCTATGGCTACACCTTC
CASSDSNAYGYTF
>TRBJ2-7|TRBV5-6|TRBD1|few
TGTGCCAGCAGCTGGGACAGGGAAGAGCAGTACTTC
CASSWDREEQYF
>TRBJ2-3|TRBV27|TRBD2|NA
TGTGCCAGCAGTTTAACGCCGGGGGGAGGGGGCACAGATACGCAGTATTTT
CASSLTPGGGGTDTQYF
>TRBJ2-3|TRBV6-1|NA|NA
TGTGCCAGCAGTGAAACCCTACGAATAGCGGGACAGGGCACAGATACGCAGTATTTT
CASSETLRIAGQGTDTQYF